These 18 T cell receptor beta chains were sequenced from one sample in a study of identical twins (TCRdb year 2016). Libraries were made using 5' RACE. TCRdb lists the instrument as Illumina HiSeq 2000. TCRdb applied fastp at Q25 and MiXCR to the public reads, then kept only in-frame beta chains. All rows with the same CDR3 protein become a single entry with the most common DNA and genes. The table for this sample lists about 700,000 distinct CDR3 sequences; 5.5% to 6.5% of them were counted only once. Jointly, the top ten make up 1.5% to 2% of the sample. The sample consisted of naive T cells sorted from blood. Sample cell subset or site, as interpreted from the label and publication: cells isolated with a human naive T-cell isolation kit. All receptors come from a man between 18 and 29 years old in good health.

This clonotype was counted at least ten times. This chain joins TRBV20-1 and TRBJ2-5; 8 bases are shared with TRBD2. Germline CDR1 DFQATT, CDR2 SNEGSKA (reference sequence). The CDR3 contains 15 residues. V gave up 0 bases and J gave up 2 bases; unmatched junction bases: 5. CDR3 loop: CSARDGTGGQETQYF. CDR3 DNA: TGCAGTGCTAGAGATGGTACGGGAGGGCAAGAGACCCAGTACTTC.

The genes are TRBV7-2 and TRBJ2-1, with 8 bases aligning to TRBD2. Losses at the gene ends were 10 bases for V and 7 bases for J; bases not matched to a gene: 12. The CDR3 is 14 amino acids. Germline lookup yields CDR1 SGHTA and CDR2 FQGNSA. The DNA of the CDR3 is TGTGCCACTCGGGCGAGCGGGAGCGTAAATGAGCAGTTCTTC. Amino acid sequence: CATRASGSVNEQFF. Full variable domain (missing parts from reference TRBV7-2 and TRBJ2-1): GAGVSQSPSNKVTEKGKDVELRCDPISGHTALYWYRQSLGQGLEFLIYFQGNSAPDKSGLPSDRFSAERTGGSVSTLTIQRTQQEDSAVYLCATRASGSVNEQFFGPGTRLTVL.

The chain recombines TRBV6-6 with TRBJ2-1, with D unclear. From germline, CDR1 is MNHNY and CDR2 SVGAGI (reference sequence). Between the trimmed V and J ends, which lost 2 bases and 5 bases, there was a span of 7 bases. CDR3 length equals 13 residues. This CDR3 is CASSYMDDNEQFF. The CDR3 region has the DNA TGTGCCAGCAGTTACATGGATGACAATGAGCAGTTCTTC.

This chain joins TRBV24-1 and TRBJ1-1, with 7 nucleotides matching TRBD1. Germline CDR1 KGHDR, CDR2 SFDVKD. V trimming: 1 base; J trimming: 7 bases; junction bases outside the gene matches: 2. This CDR3 region has 13 residues. The CDR3 DNA reads TGTGCCACCAGTGATTTTCCAGGGGGTGAAGCTTTCTTT. It specifies CATSDFPGGEAFF.

This clonotype was seen many times. The chain employs TRBV12-3 or TRBV12-4 and TRBJ1-2, with a weak D call TRBD1 (6 bases). V lost 4 bases to trimming and J lost 10 bases, with 28 bases between them. This CDR3 region has 17 residues. CDR3 DNA: TGTGCCAGCAGTTCAACGTACCCGGGACACCTCACTCAGCCCTACACCTTC. This encodes CASSSTYPGHLTQPYTF.

This clonotype occurred many times. V usage is TRBV5-1 and J usage is TRBJ1-1; no firm D call. This CDR3 region has 16 residues. Germline CDR1 and CDR2: SGHRS and YFSETQ. Trimming stripped 3 bases from V and 4 bases from J, with 19 bases between. CDR3 in DNA: TGCGCCAGCAGCTGGGAGCCACTCAGTCGTAGCACTGAAGCTTTCTTT. Its translation is CASSWEPLSRSTEAFF. Together with reference TRBV5-1 and TRBJ1-1, the CDR3 gives the full variable domain: KAGVTQTPRYLIKTRGQQVTLSCSPISGHRSVSWYQQTPGQGLQFLFEYFSETQRNKGNFPGRFSGRQFSNSRSEMNVSTLELGDSALYLCASSWEPLSRSTEAFFGQGTRLTVV.

This clonotype was counted ten times or more. This sequence joins TRBV10-3 and TRBJ2-1; 7 nucleotides align to TRBD2. The V gene's germline CDR1 is ENHRY and CDR2 SYGVKD. This CDR3 is built from 15 residues. Trimming took 7 bases from V and 2 from J; bases not matched to a gene: 8. The CDR3, as DNA: TGTGCCATCAAGGCTAGCGGCGAACCCTACAATGAGCAGTTCTTC. Translated, it gives CAIKASGEPYNEQFF.

In this sample, this clonotype turned up a few times. The V call is TRBV4-1, the J call TRBJ2-7; no clear D gene. Germline V gene sequence: CDR1 MGHRA, CDR2 YSYEKL. With 0 bases removed from V and 0 bases from J, the gap between germline ends came to 6 bases. The CDR3 loop spans 14 amino acids. CDR3 nucleotides: TGCGCCAGCAGCCAAGACGAGTCCTCCTACGAGCAGTACTTC. Amino acids: CASSQDESSYEQYF.

This clonotype was detected ten times or more. V and J are TRBV28 and TRBJ2-7; D gene ambiguous. Germline V gives CDR1 MDHEN, CDR2 SYDVKM. The CDR3 length is 14 residues. The V gene lost 4 bases and the J gene lost 5 bases, with 15 bases spanning the gap. The CDR3 here is CASSSQATSDEQYF. The CDR3 coding sequence is TGTGCCAGCAGTTCCCAGGCGACGAGCGACGAGCAGTACTTC.

This clonotype has more than one count but fewer than ten. The rearrangement links TRBV3-1 to TRBJ2-5; no reliable D call. Deletions cut 4 bases from V and 5 bases from J, with 11 bases between. This CDR3 region has 13 residues. Germline V gives CDR1 LGHDT, CDR2 YNNKEL (reference sequence). The CDR3 is CASSPSVGETQYF. CDR3 in DNA: TGTGCCAGCAGCCCGTCGGTAGGTGAGACCCAGTACTTC.

There are many counts of this clonotype. This chain connects TRBV12-3 or TRBV12-4 to TRBJ1-5; 7 bases map to TRBD1. The CDR3 loop spans 12 amino acids. Losses at the gene ends were 6 bases for V and 7 bases for J; bases not matched to a gene: 3. CDR3 in amino acids: CASSRTGQPQHF. The CDR3 DNA reads as TGTGCCAGCAGCCGGACAGGCCAGCCCCAGCATTTT.

This clonotype occurred many times. The gene calls are TRBV24-1 and TRBJ2-1; 7 bases map to TRBD2. V was clipped by 5 bases and J by 9 bases; unmatched bases: 6. Germline CDR1 is KGHDR and CDR2 is SFDVKD. CDR3 size: 13 residues. For the CDR3, the DNA is TGTGCCACCAGTGGATTGGGAGGGCGTGAGCAGTTCTTC. Encoded protein: CATSGLGGREQFF.

This clonotype was recorded a few times. V usage is TRBV4-2 and J usage is TRBJ2-3; TRBD1 might be the D (7 bases). The germline V and J ends were trimmed by 0 bases and 3 bases, with 25 bases remaining between them. Looked up from germline, CDR1 is LGHNA and CDR2 is YNFKEQ. The CDR3 loop spans 20 amino acids. CDR3 nucleotide sequence: TGTGCCAGCAGCCAAGAGGGGGGCAGGGGGGCGAGGAGTTGGACAGATACGCAGTATTTT. Residues: CASSQEGGRGARSWTDTQYF.

This clonotype was counted between two and nine times. This chain uses TRBV27 with TRBJ1-6; 9 bases fit TRBD1. The CDR3 has 15 residues. Per germline, CDR1 MNHEY and CDR2 SMNVEV (reference sequence). The junction had 6 bases not matched to a gene; V was cut back by 6 bases and J by 6 bases. The CDR3 spells CASSTGTGFNSPLHF. The CDR3 nucleotides are TGTGCCAGCAGCACCGGGACAGGGTTTAATTCACCCCTCCACTTT.

This clonotype occurred many times. The CDR3 nucleotides read TGTGCCAGCAGTTCGGACAGTATCATCTACGAGCAGTACTTC. Its translation: CASSSDSIIYEQYF. The chain couples TRBV5-6 to TRBJ2-7, with D tentatively TRBD1 (6 bases). V was pared by 5 bases and J by 3 bases, with 15 bases between. CDR3 size: 14 residues. CDR1 and CDR2 (germline): SGHDT, YYEEEE.

The V gene is TRBV3-1, the J gene TRBJ2-1, with 7 positions matching TRBD2. The germline V gene encodes CDR1 LGHDT and CDR2 YNNKEL (reference sequence). Unmatched junction bases numbered 7, after V lost 1 base and J lost 7 bases. The CDR3 loop spans 15 amino acids. The CDR3 region has the DNA TGTGCCAGCAGCCAAGTCGGGGGGTCTGGAAATGAGCAGTTCTTC. This gives the protein CASSQVGGSGNEQFF.

The table lists this clonotype with many counts. Here the CDR3 reads CASSLTGVVSNQPQHF. Here the CDR3 DNA reads TGTGCCAGCAGTTTGACAGGGGTTGTTAGCAATCAGCCCCAGCATTTT. The chain links TRBV12-3 or TRBV12-4 to TRBJ1-5, with 8 bases aligning to TRBD1. The length of the CDR3 is 16 residues. V lost 3 bases, J lost 0 bases, and 4 bases stayed unmatched.

This clonotype was seen only a few times. This sequence joins TRBV19 and TRBJ2-6, with a weak D call TRBD1 (6 bases). Germline CDR1 LNHDA, CDR2 SQIVND (reference sequence). Trimming took 5 bases from V and 2 from J, leaving 19 bases between them. The CDR3 extends over 18 amino acids. DNA for the CDR3: TGTGCCAGTAGTCTAAACGCCCTTAACAGGGCTGGGGCCAACGTCCTGACTTTC. Amino acids: CASSLNALNRAGANVLTF.